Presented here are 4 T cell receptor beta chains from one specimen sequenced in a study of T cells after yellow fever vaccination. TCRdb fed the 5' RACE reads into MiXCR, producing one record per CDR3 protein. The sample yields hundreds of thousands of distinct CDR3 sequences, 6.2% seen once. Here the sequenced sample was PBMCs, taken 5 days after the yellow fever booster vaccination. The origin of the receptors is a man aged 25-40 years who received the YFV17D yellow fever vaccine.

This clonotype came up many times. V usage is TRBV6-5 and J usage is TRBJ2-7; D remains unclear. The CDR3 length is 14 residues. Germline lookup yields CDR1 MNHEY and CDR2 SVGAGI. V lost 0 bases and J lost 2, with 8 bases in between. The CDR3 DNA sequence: TGTGCCAGCAGTTACTCAGCCATCCCCTACGAGCAGTACTTC. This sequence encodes CASSYSAIPYEQYF.

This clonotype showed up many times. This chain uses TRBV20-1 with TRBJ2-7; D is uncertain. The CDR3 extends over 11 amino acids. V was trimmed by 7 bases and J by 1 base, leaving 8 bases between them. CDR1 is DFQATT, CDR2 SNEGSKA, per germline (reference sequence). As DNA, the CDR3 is TGCAGTGGGGGTCCTTCCTACGAGCAGTACTTC. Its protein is CSGGPSYEQYF.

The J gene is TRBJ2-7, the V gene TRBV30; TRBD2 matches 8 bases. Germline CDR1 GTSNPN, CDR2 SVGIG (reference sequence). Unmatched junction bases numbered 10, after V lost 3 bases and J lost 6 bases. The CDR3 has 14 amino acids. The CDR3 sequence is CAWRVPGLGREQYF. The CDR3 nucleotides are TGTGCCTGGAGAGTCCCGGGACTAGGACGCGAGCAGTACTTC.

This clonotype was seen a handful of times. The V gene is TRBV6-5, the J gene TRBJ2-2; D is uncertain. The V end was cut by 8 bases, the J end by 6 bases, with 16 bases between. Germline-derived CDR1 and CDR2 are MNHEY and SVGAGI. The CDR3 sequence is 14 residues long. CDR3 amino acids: CASVSAHSSGELFF. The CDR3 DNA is TGTGCCAGCGTTTCAGCACACTCATCCGGGGAGCTGTTTTTT.